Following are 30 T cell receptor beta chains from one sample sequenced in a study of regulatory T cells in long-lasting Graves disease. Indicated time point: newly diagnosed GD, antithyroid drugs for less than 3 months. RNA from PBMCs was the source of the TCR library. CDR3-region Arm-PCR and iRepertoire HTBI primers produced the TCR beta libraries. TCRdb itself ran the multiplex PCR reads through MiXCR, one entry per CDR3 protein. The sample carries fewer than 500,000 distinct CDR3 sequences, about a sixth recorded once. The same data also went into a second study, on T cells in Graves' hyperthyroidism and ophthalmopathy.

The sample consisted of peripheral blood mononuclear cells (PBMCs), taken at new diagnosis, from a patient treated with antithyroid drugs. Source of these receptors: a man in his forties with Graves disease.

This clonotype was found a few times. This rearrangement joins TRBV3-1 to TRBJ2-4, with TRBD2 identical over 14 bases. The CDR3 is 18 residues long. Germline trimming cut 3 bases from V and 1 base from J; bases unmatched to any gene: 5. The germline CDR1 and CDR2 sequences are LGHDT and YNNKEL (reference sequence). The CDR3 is CASSQGLAGVVAKNIQYF. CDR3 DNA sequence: TGTGCCAGCAGCCAGGGACTAGCGGGAGTAGTGGCCAAAAACATTCAGTACTTC. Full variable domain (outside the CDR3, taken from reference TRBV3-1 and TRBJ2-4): DTAVSQTPKYLVTQMGNDKSIKCEQNLGHDTMYWYKQDSKKFLKIMFSYNNKELIINETVPNRFSPKSPDKAHLNLHINSLELGDSAVYFCASSQGLAGVVAKNIQYFGAGTRLSVL.

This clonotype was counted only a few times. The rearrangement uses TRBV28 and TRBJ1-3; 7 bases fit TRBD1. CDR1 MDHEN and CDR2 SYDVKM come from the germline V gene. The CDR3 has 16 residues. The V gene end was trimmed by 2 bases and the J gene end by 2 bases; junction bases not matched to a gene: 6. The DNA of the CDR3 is TGTGCCAGCAGTTTACCGAGGGGGCGAGCTGGAAACACCATATATTTT. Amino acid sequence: CASSLPRGRAGNTIYF.

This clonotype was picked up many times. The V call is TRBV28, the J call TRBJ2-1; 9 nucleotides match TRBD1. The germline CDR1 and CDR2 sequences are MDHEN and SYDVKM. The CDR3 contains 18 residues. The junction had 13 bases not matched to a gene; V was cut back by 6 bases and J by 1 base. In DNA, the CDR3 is TGTGCCAGCAGCTACAAATCGACCGGGACAGGGTCCTACAATGAGCAGTTCTTC. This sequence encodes CASSYKSTGTGSYNEQFF.

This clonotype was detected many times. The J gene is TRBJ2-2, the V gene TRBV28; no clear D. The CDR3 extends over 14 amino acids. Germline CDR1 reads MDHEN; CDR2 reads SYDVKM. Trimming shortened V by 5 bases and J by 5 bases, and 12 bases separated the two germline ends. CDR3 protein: CASSPSVVTGELFF. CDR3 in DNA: TGTGCCAGCAGTCCATCGGTAGTGACCGGGGAGCTGTTTTTT.

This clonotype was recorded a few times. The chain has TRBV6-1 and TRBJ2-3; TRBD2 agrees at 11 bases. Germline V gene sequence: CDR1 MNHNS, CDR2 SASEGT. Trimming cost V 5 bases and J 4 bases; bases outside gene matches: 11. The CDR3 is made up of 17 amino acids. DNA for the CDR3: TGTGCCAGCAGTCTTAGCGGGAGGGCGGTAGAATCAGATACGCAGTATTTT. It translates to CASSLSGRAVESDTQYF.

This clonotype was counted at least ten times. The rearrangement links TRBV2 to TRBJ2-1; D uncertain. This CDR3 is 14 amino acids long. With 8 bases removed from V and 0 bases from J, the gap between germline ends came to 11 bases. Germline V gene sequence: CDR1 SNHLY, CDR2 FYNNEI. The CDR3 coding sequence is TGTGCCAGCCCCAGCAGGAGCTCCTACAATGAGCAGTTCTTC. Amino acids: CASPSRSSYNEQFF.

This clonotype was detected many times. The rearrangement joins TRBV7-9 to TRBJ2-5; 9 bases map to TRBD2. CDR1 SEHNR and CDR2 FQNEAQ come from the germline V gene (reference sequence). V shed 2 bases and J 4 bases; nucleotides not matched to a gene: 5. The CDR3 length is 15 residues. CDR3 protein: CASSLSLAGAETQYF. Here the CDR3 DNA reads TGTGCCAGCAGCTTATCGTTAGCGGGAGCAGAGACCCAGTACTTC.

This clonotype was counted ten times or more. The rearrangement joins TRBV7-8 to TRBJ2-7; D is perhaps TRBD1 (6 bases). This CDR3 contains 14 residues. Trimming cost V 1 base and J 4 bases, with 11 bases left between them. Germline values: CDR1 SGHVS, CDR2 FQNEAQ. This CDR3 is CASSLGDTLYEQYF. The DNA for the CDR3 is TGTGCCAGCAGCTTAGGGGACACACTATACGAGCAGTACTTC.

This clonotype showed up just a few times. In DNA, the CDR3 is TGCGCCAGCAGCTGGGGGGCAGGGGCGTCCTACGAGCAGTACTTC. Amino acid sequence: CASSWGAGASYEQYF. The rearrangement uses TRBV5-1 and TRBJ2-7, with D possibly being TRBD1 or TRBD2 (6 bases each). Germline V CDR1 and CDR2: SGHRS, YFSETQ. The CDR3 has 15 amino acids. Trimming shortened V by 3 bases and J by 1 base, and 14 bases separated the two germline ends.

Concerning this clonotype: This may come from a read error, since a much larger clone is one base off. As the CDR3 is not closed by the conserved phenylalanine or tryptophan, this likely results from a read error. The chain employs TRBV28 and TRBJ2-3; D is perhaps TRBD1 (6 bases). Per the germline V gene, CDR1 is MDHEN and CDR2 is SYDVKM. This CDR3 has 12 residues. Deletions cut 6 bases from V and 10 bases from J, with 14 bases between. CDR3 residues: CASSITGSAQYL. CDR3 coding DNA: TGTGCCAGCAGCATAACAGGGTCGGCGCAGTATCTT.

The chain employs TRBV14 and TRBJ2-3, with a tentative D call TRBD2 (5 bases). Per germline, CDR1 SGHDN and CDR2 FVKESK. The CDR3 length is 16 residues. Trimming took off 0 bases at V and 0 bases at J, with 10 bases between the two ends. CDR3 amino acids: CASSQDLSVSTDTQYF. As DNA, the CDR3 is TGTGCCAGCAGCCAAGACCTTAGCGTCAGCACAGATACGCAGTATTTT.

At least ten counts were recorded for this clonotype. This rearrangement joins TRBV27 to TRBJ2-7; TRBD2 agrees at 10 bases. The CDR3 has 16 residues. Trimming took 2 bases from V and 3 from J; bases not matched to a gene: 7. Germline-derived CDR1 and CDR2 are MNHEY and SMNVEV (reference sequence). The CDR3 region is CASSLTVASGSYEQYF. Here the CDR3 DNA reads TGTGCCAGCAGTTTAACTGTCGCTAGCGGGAGCTACGAGCAGTACTTC.

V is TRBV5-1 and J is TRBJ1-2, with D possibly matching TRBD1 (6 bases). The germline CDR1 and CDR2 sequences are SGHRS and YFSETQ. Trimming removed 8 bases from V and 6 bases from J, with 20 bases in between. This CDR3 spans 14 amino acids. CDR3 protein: CASHPGQSADGYTF. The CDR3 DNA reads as TGCGCCAGTCATCCTGGACAGTCGGCGGATGGCTACACCTTC.

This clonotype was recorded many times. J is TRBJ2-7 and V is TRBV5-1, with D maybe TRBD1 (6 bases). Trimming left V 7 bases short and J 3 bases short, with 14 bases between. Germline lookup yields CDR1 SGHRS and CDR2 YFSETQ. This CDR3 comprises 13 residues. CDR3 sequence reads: CASGPGVGYEQYF. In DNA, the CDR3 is TGCGCCAGCGGGCCAGGGGTAGGCTACGAGCAGTACTTC.

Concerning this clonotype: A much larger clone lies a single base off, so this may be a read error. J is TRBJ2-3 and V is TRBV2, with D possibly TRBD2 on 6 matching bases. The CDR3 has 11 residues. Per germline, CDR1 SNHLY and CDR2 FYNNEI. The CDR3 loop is CASPEGDTRYF. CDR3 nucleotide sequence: TGTGCCAGCCCGGAGGGAGATACGCGGTATTTT.

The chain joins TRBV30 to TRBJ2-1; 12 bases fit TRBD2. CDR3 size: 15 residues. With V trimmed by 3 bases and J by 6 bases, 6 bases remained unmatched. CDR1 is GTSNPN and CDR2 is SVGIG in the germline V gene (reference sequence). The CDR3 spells CAWRTSGSWANEQFF. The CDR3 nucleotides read TGTGCCTGGAGGACTAGCGGGAGTTGGGCCAATGAGCAGTTCTTC.

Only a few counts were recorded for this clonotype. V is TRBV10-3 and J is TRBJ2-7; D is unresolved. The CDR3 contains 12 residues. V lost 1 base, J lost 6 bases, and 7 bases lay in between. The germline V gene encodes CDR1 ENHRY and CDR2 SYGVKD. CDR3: CAISEFNREQYF. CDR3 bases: TGTGCCATCAGTGAGTTTAACCGCGAGCAGTACTTC.

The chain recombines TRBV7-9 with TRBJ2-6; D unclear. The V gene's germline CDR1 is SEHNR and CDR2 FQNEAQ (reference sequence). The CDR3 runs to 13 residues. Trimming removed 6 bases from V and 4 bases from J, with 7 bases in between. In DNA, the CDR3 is TGTGCCAGCAGTCAATCCGGGGCCAACGTCCTGACTTTC. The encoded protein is CASSQSGANVLTF.

The CDR3 DNA sequence: TGTGCCAGCGGGACGGACGATCAGCCCCAGCATTTT. Amino acids: CASGTDDQPQHF. This sequence joins TRBV2 and TRBJ1-5, with D perhaps matching TRBD1 (5 bases). V lost 8 bases and J lost 5, with 10 bases in between. CDR3 size: 12 residues. Germline CDR1 reads SNHLY; CDR2 reads FYNNEI.

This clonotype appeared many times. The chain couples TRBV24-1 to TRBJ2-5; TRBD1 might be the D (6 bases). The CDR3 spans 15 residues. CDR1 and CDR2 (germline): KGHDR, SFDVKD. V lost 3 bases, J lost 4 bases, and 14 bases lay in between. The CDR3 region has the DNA TGTGCCACCAGTGATCCCACAGGGACCGGAGAGACCCAGTACTTC. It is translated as CATSDPTGTGETQYF.

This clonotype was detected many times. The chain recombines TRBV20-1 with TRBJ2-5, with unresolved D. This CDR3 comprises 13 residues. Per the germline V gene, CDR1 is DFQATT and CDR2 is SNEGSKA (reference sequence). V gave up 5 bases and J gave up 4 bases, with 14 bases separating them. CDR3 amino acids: CSAPRQARETQYF. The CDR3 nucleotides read TGCAGTGCTCCGCGACAAGCTAGAGAGACCCAGTACTTC.

Written as DNA, the CDR3 is TGTGCCAGCAGCCACCCTAGCGGGAGTTGCAATGAGCAGTTCTTC. This translates into CASSHPSGSCNEQFF. This chain links TRBV3-1 with TRBJ2-1; 10 nucleotides line up with TRBD2. CDR3 size: 15 residues. Germline lookup yields CDR1 LGHDT and CDR2 YNNKEL (reference sequence). The V gene end was trimmed by 3 bases and the J gene end by 6 bases; junction bases not matched to a gene: 5.

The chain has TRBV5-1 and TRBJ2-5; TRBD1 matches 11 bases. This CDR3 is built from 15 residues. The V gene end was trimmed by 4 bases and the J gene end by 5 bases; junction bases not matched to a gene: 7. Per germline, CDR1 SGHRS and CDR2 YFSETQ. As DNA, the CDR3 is TGCGCCAGCAGCAGGCGGGACAGGGGGTACGAGACCCAGTACTTC. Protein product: CASSRRDRGYETQYF. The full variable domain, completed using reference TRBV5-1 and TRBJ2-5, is KAGVTQTPRYLIKTRGQQVTLSCSPISGHRSVSWYQQTPGQGLQFLFEYFSETQRNKGNFPGRFSGRQFSNSRSEMNVSTLELGDSALYLCASSRRDRGYETQYFGPGTRLLVL.

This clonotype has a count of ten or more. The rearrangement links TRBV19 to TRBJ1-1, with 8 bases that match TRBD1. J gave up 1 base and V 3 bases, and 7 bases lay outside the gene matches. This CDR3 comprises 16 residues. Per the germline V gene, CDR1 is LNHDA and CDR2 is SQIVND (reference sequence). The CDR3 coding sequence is TGTGCCAGTAGTATCAGGGGGCGCCTAAAGAACACTGAAGCTTTCTTT. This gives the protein CASSIRGRLKNTEAFF. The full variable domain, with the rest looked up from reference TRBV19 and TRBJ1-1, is DGGITQSPKYLFRKEGQNVTLSCEQNLNHDAMYWYRQDPGQGLRLIYYSQIVNDFQKGDIAEGYSVSREKKESFPLTVTSAQKNPTAFYLCASSIRGRLKNTEAFFGQGTRLTVV.

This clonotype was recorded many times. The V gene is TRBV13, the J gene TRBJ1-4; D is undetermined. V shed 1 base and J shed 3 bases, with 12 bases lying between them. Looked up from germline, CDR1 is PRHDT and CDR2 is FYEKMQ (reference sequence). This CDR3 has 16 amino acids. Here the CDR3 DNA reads TGTGCCAGCAGCTTAGTGGCGCTGGGCGCTAATGAAAAACTGTTTTTT. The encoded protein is CASSLVALGANEKLFF.

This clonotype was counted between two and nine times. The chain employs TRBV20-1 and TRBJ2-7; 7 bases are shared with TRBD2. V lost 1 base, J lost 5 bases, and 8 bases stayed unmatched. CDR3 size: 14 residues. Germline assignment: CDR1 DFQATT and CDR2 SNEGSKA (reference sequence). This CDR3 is CSARVMTSLHEQYF. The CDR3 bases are TGCAGTGCTAGAGTAATGACTAGCCTCCACGAGCAGTACTTC.

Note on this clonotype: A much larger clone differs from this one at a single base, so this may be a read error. CDR3 coding DNA: TGTGCCAGCCATATGGACAGAACTGAAGGTTTCTTT. Its translation: CASHMDRTEGFF. The chain has TRBV2 and TRBJ1-1; maybe TRBD1 (6 bases). The CDR3 loop spans 12 amino acids. The germline gives CDR1 SNHLY, CDR2 FYNNEI. Full variable domain (rest looked up from reference TRBV2 and TRBJ1-1): EPEVTQTPSHQVTQMGQEVILRCVPISNHLYFYWYRQILGQKVEFLVSFYNNEISEKSEIFDDQFSVERPDGSNFTLKIRSTKLEDSAMYFCASHMDRTEGFFGQGTRLTVV.

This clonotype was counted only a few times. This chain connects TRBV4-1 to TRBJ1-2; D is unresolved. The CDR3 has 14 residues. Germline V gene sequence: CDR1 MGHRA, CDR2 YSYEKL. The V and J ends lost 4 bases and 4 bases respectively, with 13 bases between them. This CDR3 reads CASSPVGGAYGYTF. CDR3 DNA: TGCGCCAGCAGCCCGGTGGGCGGAGCCTATGGCTACACCTTC.

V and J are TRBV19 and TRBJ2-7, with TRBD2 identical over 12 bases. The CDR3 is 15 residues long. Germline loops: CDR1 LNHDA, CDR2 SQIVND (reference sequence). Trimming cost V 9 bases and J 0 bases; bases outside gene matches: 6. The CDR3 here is CARSPGLAGSYEQYF. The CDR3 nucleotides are TGTGCCAGGAGTCCGGGACTAGCGGGCTCCTACGAGCAGTACTTC.

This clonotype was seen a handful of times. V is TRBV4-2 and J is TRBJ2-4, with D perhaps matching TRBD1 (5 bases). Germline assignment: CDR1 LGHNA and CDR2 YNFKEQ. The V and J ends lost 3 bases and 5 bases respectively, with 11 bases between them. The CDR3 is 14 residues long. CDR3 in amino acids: CASSQDDSQNIQYF. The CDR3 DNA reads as TGTGCCAGCAGCCAGGACGACAGTCAAAACATTCAGTACTTC.